The following is a T cell receptor (beta chain) sequence with its context. The antigen is unknown. This sample is drawn from a study of shared clonotypes between healthy human individuals. This CDR3 has 16 amino acids. V trimming: 8 bases; J trimming: 4 bases; junction bases outside the gene matches: 9. Germline V CDR1 and CDR2: SEHNR, FQNEAQ (reference sequence). CD8 cells regarded as naive lacked CD45RO, were positively chosen for CCR7, and omitted terminally differentiated effector memory CD45RA+ cells. Healthy adults negative for HIV, lacking recent acute infections or vaccinations, served as donors. In the source study's methods: Filtering of immunoSEQ junctional sequences could not match full-length read filtering. Some clones are missing from TCRdb's copy, which holds only in-frame ones; the method was immunoSEQ multiplex PCR. The V and J calls and the clone size are those of that table, but D and trimming were determined from the DNA. The table has about 800,000 clones, approximately 96% seen once.

Study results and limitations: In contrast to clonotypes shared by all four donors, non-shared clonotypes had lower generation probabilities. An effect of sequencing depth on clonotype sharing among donors was expected.

V usage is TRBV7-9 and J usage is TRBJ2-3, with 13 bases identical to TRBD2. Sequenced sample: naive CD8+ T cells sorted from blood. This receptor was obtained from a man aged 30-40 years in good health. In nucleotides, the CDR3 is TGTGCCAGCCGAACAGGACTAGCGGGAGCCTCAGATACGCAGTATTTT. Residues: CASRTGLAGASDTQYF.